Shown below are 13 T cell receptor beta chains from a single sample sequenced in a study of control samples from healthy donors and cancer patients. Measured with immunoSEQ multiplex PCR; TCRdb has only the in-frame clones, and not every one. The sample carries 100,000 to 150,000 clones, roughly 90% recorded once. The sample taken for sequencing was blood. These receptors were collected from a woman between 18 and 29 years old in good health.

V usage is TRBV5-5 and J usage is TRBJ2-5; 8 positions match TRBD2. J gave up 4 bases and V 1 base, and 15 bases lay outside the gene matches. The CDR3 has 18 amino acids. Germline CDR1 and CDR2: SGHKS and YYEKEE (reference sequence). The CDR3 here is CASSLSLNFAGGRETQYF. In DNA form, the CDR3 reads TGTGCCAGCAGCTTGTCTCTCAATTTTGCGGGGGGAAGAGAGACCCAGTACTTC.

This clone was detected only once. The chain uses TRBV15 and TRBJ1-1, with D possibly TRBD1 on 6 matching bases. This CDR3 region has 15 residues. In germline, CDR1 is LNHNV, CDR2 YYDKDF (reference sequence). V was pared by 0 bases and J by 4 bases, with 12 bases between. The DNA for the CDR3 is TGTGCCACCAGCAGAGATGCAGGGGTGGGCACTGAAGCTTTCTTT. Translation: CATSRDAGVGTEAFF.

The gene calls are TRBV30 and TRBJ2-3; 9 bases are a match to TRBD1. Germline assignment: CDR1 GTSNPN and CDR2 SVGIG (reference sequence). This CDR3 region has 14 residues. The V and J ends lost 5 bases and 0 bases, in that order; junction bases with no gene match: 3. CDR3: CAWGTGSSTDTQYF. The CDR3 nucleotides read TGTGCCTGGGGGACAGGGTCGAGCACAGATACGCAGTATTTT.

The rearrangement uses TRBV4-3 and TRBJ2-7, with 8 bases matching TRBD1. This CDR3 has 13 amino acids. Germline assignment: CDR1 LGHNA and CDR2 YSLEER. Losses at the gene ends were 2 bases for V and 5 bases for J; bases not matched to a gene: 2. The CDR3 spells CASSQIRGHEQYF. The CDR3 bases are TGCGCCAGCAGCCAAATCAGGGGGCACGAGCAGTACTTC.

CDR3 protein: CASSLLAPPGGEQYF. As DNA, the CDR3 is TGTGCCAGCAGCTTGTTAGCACCTCCAGGGGGTGAGCAGTACTTC. The rearrangement uses TRBV7-6 and TRBJ2-7, with 7 bases matching TRBD1. The CDR3 is made up of 15 amino acids. Germline CDR1 SGHVS, CDR2 FNYEAQ. Trimming cost V 3 bases and J 7 bases; bases outside gene matches: 12.

This chain joins TRBV7-9 and TRBJ1-1; D gene unclear. V lost 1 base to trimming and J lost 1 base, with 4 bases between them. This CDR3 spans 13 amino acids. Germline V gene sequence: CDR1 SEHNR, CDR2 FQNEAQ (reference sequence). The CDR3 coding sequence is TGTGCCAGCAGCTTAGAGGGGAACACTGAAGCTTTCTTT. Its protein product is CASSLEGNTEAFF.

The chain combines TRBV19 with TRBJ2-1; D possibly matches TRBD1 or TRBD2 (5 bases each). The CDR3 has 13 residues. With 7 bases removed from V and 9 bases from J, the gap between germline ends came to 16 bases. CDR1 is LNHDA, CDR2 SQIVND, per germline (reference sequence). Here the CDR3 reads CASIGTRLSEQFF. Here the CDR3 DNA reads TGTGCCAGTATAGGGACCCGGCTAAGTGAGCAGTTCTTC.

The J gene is TRBJ2-7, the V gene TRBV4-3, with unresolved D. Germline V gene lookup returns CDR1 LGHNA and CDR2 YSLEER. Trimming pared 1 base from V and 3 bases from J, leaving 10 bases between. The CDR3 is made up of 14 amino acids. This chain's CDR3 is CASSQGDGYYEQYF. The CDR3 DNA reads TGCGCCAGCAGCCAAGGAGACGGCTACTACGAGCAGTACTTC.

The chain couples TRBV28 to TRBJ2-3, with unresolved D. The CDR3 runs to 16 residues. The V end was cut by 0 bases, the J end by 0 bases, with 10 bases between. In germline, CDR1 is MDHEN, CDR2 SYDVKM. Written as DNA, the CDR3 is TGTGCCAGCAGTTTATGGGCCGTCACTAGCACAGATACGCAGTATTTT. Translation gives CASSLWAVTSTDTQYF.

The rearrangement joins TRBV28 to TRBJ2-5, with 9 positions matching TRBD1. This CDR3 contains 14 residues. Germline V gene data show CDR1 as MDHEN and CDR2 as SYDVKM. Germline trimming cut 7 bases from V and 2 bases from J; bases unmatched to any gene: 5. The CDR3 spells CASMVDRGQETQYF. DNA for the CDR3: TGTGCCAGCATGGTAGACAGGGGGCAAGAGACCCAGTACTTC.

The rearrangement links TRBV5-1 to TRBJ2-7, with D hard to call. The CDR3 totals 15 residues. Germline V gene sequence: CDR1 SGHRS, CDR2 YFSETQ. V was trimmed by 0 bases and J by 1 base, leaving 11 bases between them. CDR3 DNA sequence: TGCGCCAGCAGCTTGGGGCAGGTAGGGTCCTACGAGCAGTACTTC. Amino acid sequence: CASSLGQVGSYEQYF.

In regard to this clone: Distinct nucleotide sequences in the sample also encode this CDR3. This chain connects TRBV6-5 to TRBJ2-7; D gene uncertain. With 7 bases removed from V and 2 bases from J, the gap between germline ends came to 12 bases. In germline, CDR1 is MNHEY, CDR2 SVGAGI. The length of the CDR3 is 13 residues. CDR3 sequence reads: CASTTTGAYEQYF. DNA for the CDR3: TGTGCCAGCACTACGACTGGAGCCTACGAGCAGTACTTC.

The CDR3 DNA reads as TGTGCCAGCAGCTTTTGGGGGGCGGACTATGGCTACACCTTC. Its protein is CASSFWGADYGYTF. The rearrangement links TRBV7-9 to TRBJ1-2, with D tentatively TRBD1 (6 bases). The germline gives CDR1 SEHNR, CDR2 FQNEAQ (reference sequence). Trimming stripped 3 bases from V and 3 bases from J, with 11 bases between. The CDR3 loop spans 14 amino acids. Combining the CDR3 with reference TRBV7-9 and TRBJ1-2 gives the whole variable domain DTGVSQNPRHKITKRGQNVTFRCDPISEHNRLYWYRQTLGQGPEFLTYFQNEAQLEKSRLLSDRFSAERPKGSFSTLEIQRTEQGDSAMYLCASSFWGADYGYTFGSGTRLTVV.